Below, 15 T cell receptor beta chains from the same sample are listed, as sequenced in a study of blood T cell repertoires in COVID-19. Assay used: immunoSEQ multiplex PCR; TCRdb lists only in-frame clones, some missing. The sample includes about 250,000 clones, roughly 84% of them seen just once. Sample: peripheral blood. The source of these receptors is a woman between 40 and 50 years old who had recovered from COVID-19.

The chain combines TRBV3-1 (or the pseudogene TRBV3-2) with TRBJ2-7; 14 nucleotides align to TRBD2. V was pared by 2 bases and J by 2 bases, with 8 bases of the junction left unmatched. Per germline, CDR1 LGHDT and CDR2 YNNKEL (reference sequence). The CDR3 is 18 amino acids. CDR3 protein: CASSQPGLAGEETYEQYF. The DNA for the CDR3 is TGTGCCAGCAGCCAACCGGGACTAGCGGGAGAAGAAACCTACGAGCAGTACTTC.

The chain uses TRBV27 and TRBJ1-6; 9 bases line up with TRBD1. Looked up from germline, CDR1 is MNHEY and CDR2 is SMNVEV (reference sequence). V was clipped by 1 base and J by 9 bases; unmatched bases: 10. The CDR3 is 17 amino acids. The DNA of the CDR3 is TGTGCCAGCAGTTTATTTAGGACAGGGGCTTCGACTTCACCCCTCCACTTT. Residues: CASSLFRTGASTSPLHF.

The chain employs TRBV10-1 and TRBJ1-6; 7 bases fit TRBD1. CDR1 and CDR2 (germline): WNHNN, SYGVQD (reference sequence). The CDR3 has 14 residues. Germline trimming cut 6 bases from V and 9 bases from J; bases unmatched to any gene: 8. CDR3 in amino acids: CASSRQGGGSPLHF. DNA of the CDR3: TGCGCCAGCAGCAGACAGGGTGGCGGTTCACCCCTCCACTTT.

The V gene is TRBV10-3, the J gene TRBJ1-5, with 7 bases matching TRBD1. Germline CDR1 and CDR2: ENHRY and SYGVKD. Trimming cost V 6 bases and J 5 bases; bases outside gene matches: 1. This CDR3 has 12 residues. In DNA form, the CDR3 reads TGTGCCATCAGAACAGGGGATCAGCCCCAGCATTTT. The encoded protein is CAIRTGDQPQHF.

This chain joins TRBV28 and TRBJ1-4; D not certain. This CDR3 has 13 amino acids. Trimming took off 3 bases at V and 5 bases at J, with 7 bases between the two ends. The germline V gene encodes CDR1 MDHEN and CDR2 SYDVKM. The CDR3 is CASSLGGNEKLFF. CDR3 sequence (DNA): TGTGCCAGCAGTTTGGGAGGGAATGAAAAACTGTTTTTT. The whole variable domain, filled in from reference TRBV28 and TRBJ1-4, reads DVKVTQSSRYLVKRTGEKVFLECVQDMDHENMFWYRQDPGLGLRLIYFSYDVKMKEKGDIPEGYSVSREKKERFSLILESASTNQTSMYLCASSLGGNEKLFFGSGTQLSVL.

The rearrangement uses TRBV9 and TRBJ1-3; tentatively, D is TRBD1 (5 bases). The CDR3 totals 18 residues. The germline V gene encodes CDR1 SGDLS and CDR2 YYNGEE. V lost 0 bases, J lost 0 bases, and 16 bases lay in between. CDR3 residues: CASSVAWGGVGSGNTIYF. CDR3 nucleotide sequence: TGTGCCAGCAGCGTAGCCTGGGGGGGGGTTGGCTCTGGAAACACCATATATTTT.

This clone appeared a single time. The chain joins TRBV30 to TRBJ1-3; TRBD1 is a possible D gene (5 bases). Trimming cost V 2 bases and J 0 bases, with 8 bases left between them. This CDR3 contains 14 residues. Per germline, CDR1 GTSNPN and CDR2 SVGIG (reference sequence). The CDR3 here is CAWSRTSSGNTIYF. CDR3 coding DNA: TGTGCCTGGAGTAGGACAAGCTCTGGAAACACCATATATTTT.

The chain employs TRBV6-5 and TRBJ1-2; 8 bases agree with TRBD1. This CDR3 region has 13 residues. Per the germline V gene, CDR1 is MNHEY and CDR2 is SVGAGI. Trimming took 6 bases from V and 4 from J; bases not matched to a gene: 4. CDR3: CASRTGASYGYTF. The CDR3 region has the DNA TGTGCCAGCAGGACAGGGGCCAGCTATGGCTACACCTTC.

The chain is built from TRBV7-2 and TRBJ2-2; 8 bases match TRBD1. V lost 3 bases and J lost 4; bases outside the gene matches: 4. Germline V CDR1 and CDR2: SGHTA, FQGNSA. This CDR3 contains 15 residues. CDR3 loop: CASSLTGVSTGELFF. The CDR3 DNA sequence: TGTGCCAGCAGCTTGACAGGGGTCAGCACCGGGGAGCTGTTTTTT. Full variable domain (outside the CDR3, taken from reference TRBV7-2 and TRBJ2-2): GAGVSQSPSNKVTEKGKDVELRCDPISGHTALYWYRQSLGQGLEFLIYFQGNSAPDKSGLPSDRFSAERTGGSVSTLTIQRTQQEDSAVYLCASSLTGVSTGELFFGEGSRLTVL.

The V gene is TRBV10-2, the J gene TRBJ2-3; TRBD2 agrees at 7 bases. Germline V lookup: CDR1 WSHSY, CDR2 SAAADI. The CDR3 contains 19 residues. J lost 0 bases, V lost 0 bases, and 12 bases had no gene match. The CDR3 spells CASSESSSGAYFSTDTQYF. The CDR3 DNA reads TGCGCCAGCAGTGAGTCTTCGAGCGGGGCTTATTTTAGCACAGATACGCAGTATTTT.

The chain joins TRBV27 to TRBJ1-2; D call uncertain. The V end lost 6 bases, the J end lost 4 bases, and 12 bases lay between the germline ends. The V gene's germline CDR1 is MNHEY and CDR2 SMNVEV (reference sequence). The CDR3 covers 13 residues. The CDR3: CASRYEPFYGYTF. The CDR3 coding sequence is TGTGCCAGCAGATATGAGCCATTCTATGGCTACACCTTC.

The chain couples TRBV11-2 to TRBJ1-5; D perhaps matches TRBD1 (6 bases). V lost 3 bases to trimming and J lost 4 bases, with 7 bases between them. In germline, CDR1 is SGHAT, CDR2 FQNNGV. The CDR3 sequence is 13 residues long. The CDR3 spells CASSFQGNQPQHF. Written as DNA, the CDR3 is TGTGCCAGCAGCTTCCAGGGGAATCAGCCCCAGCATTTT.

The gene calls are TRBV6-2 or TRBV6-3 and TRBJ1-3; TRBD1 might be the D (5 bases). Germline assignment: CDR1 MNHEY and CDR2 SVGEGT. The CDR3 consists of 15 residues. V lost 4 bases and J lost 0, with 10 bases in between. The CDR3: CASSLDGGSGNTIYF. The CDR3 bases are TGTGCCAGCAGTTTAGACGGGGGCTCTGGAAACACCATATATTTT.

The chain is built from TRBV5-1 and TRBJ2-3; maybe TRBD2 (6 bases). The CDR3 sequence is 15 residues long. Germline V gene data show CDR1 as SGHRS and CDR2 as YFSETQ. V lost 4 bases and J lost 1, with 13 bases in between. CDR3 bases: TGCGCCAGCAGCCCACTAGCCGGAGGCACAGATACGCAGTATTTT. Residues: CASSPLAGGTDTQYF.

This chain uses TRBV6-5 with TRBJ1-2, with 9 bases aligning to TRBD1. The ends lost 2 bases at V and 6 bases at J; junction bases unmatched: 4. The CDR3 extends over 14 amino acids. Germline CDR1 reads MNHEY; CDR2 reads SVGAGI. The CDR3 spells CASSYLDRGNGYTF. DNA of the CDR3: TGTGCCAGCAGTTACCTTGACAGGGGGAATGGCTACACCTTC.